Below are 7 T cell receptor beta chains sequenced from a single sample in a study of cytomegalovirus exposure and HLA in healthy donors. Amplification used 60 Vbeta primers and 13 Jbeta primers. Sequencing used immunoSEQ multiplex PCR; TCRdb keeps in-frame clones, though not all of them. Found here are hundreds of thousands of clones, around 79% of them singletons; the top ten hold 1.5% to 2%. The source material was PBMCs. The receptors here all came from a male donor in good health and CMV-seronegative.

The DNA of the CDR3 is TGTGCCAGCAGTTTAAGGACAGGGGGTCGGTTCAATCAGCCCCAGCATTTT. This translates into CASSLRTGGRFNQPQHF. The V gene is TRBV27, the J gene TRBJ1-5; 10 nucleotides match TRBD1. The germline CDR1 and CDR2 sequences are MNHEY and SMNVEV (reference sequence). The CDR3 is 17 amino acids. The J segment lost 3 bases and the V segment lost 2 bases, leaving 7 bases of the junction unmatched.

The chain carries TRBV27 and TRBJ1-5; TRBD1 matches at 7 bases. This CDR3 has 16 residues. CDR1 and CDR2 from the germline V gene are MNHEY and SMNVEV (reference sequence). V shed 6 bases, J shed 1 base, and the junction held 9 bases outside the gene matches. For the CDR3, the DNA is TGTGCCAGCAGCGAGGGGGCAGGGATGAGCAATCAGCCCCAGCATTTT. This encodes CASSEGAGMSNQPQHF.

This clone came up a few times. CDR3 protein: CASATGGTEAFF. Written as DNA, the CDR3 is TGTGCCAGCGCGACAGGGGGAACTGAAGCTTTCTTT. V is TRBV28 and J is TRBJ1-1, with 9 bases fitting TRBD1. CDR3 size: 12 residues. Germline CDR1 and CDR2: MDHEN and SYDVKM. Germline trimming cut 8 bases from V and 5 bases from J; bases unmatched to any gene: 3. The variable domain in full, completed from reference TRBV28 and TRBJ1-1, reads DVKVTQSSRYLVKRTGEKVFLECVQDMDHENMFWYRQDPGLGLRLIYFSYDVKMKEKGDIPEGYSVSREKKERFSLILESASTNQTSMYLCASATGGTEAFFGQGTRLTVV.

V usage is TRBV19 and J usage is TRBJ2-7, with TRBD2 matching 7 bases. Germline V lookup: CDR1 LNHDA, CDR2 SQIVND (reference sequence). CDR3 size: 17 residues. J lost 1 base, V lost 3 bases, and 12 bases had no gene match. CDR3 loop: CASSMLASGGASYEQYF. The CDR3 DNA reads TGTGCCAGTAGTATGCTGGCTAGCGGAGGGGCATCCTACGAGCAGTACTTC.

The V and J genes are TRBV28 and TRBJ1-2; D gene ambiguous. Germline CDR1 MDHEN, CDR2 SYDVKM. V lost 2 bases and J lost 4, with 8 bases in between. The CDR3 extends over 13 amino acids. CDR3 sequence reads: CASSLRGSYGYTF. As DNA, the CDR3 is TGTGCCAGCAGTTTACGAGGATCCTATGGCTACACCTTC.

The gene calls are TRBV4-3 and TRBJ1-2; a possible D gene is TRBD1 (6 bases). V lost 0 bases and J lost 8, with 19 bases in between. This CDR3 has 16 amino acids. From germline, CDR1 is LGHNA and CDR2 YSLEER. The CDR3 region is CASSQESQGLMWGYTF. The DNA of the CDR3 is TGCGCCAGCAGCCAAGAGTCGCAGGGGCTAATGTGGGGCTACACCTTC.

The V call is TRBV5-1, the J call TRBJ2-3; 12 bases agree with TRBD1. CDR3 size: 19 residues. V dropped 4 bases and J dropped 6; count of bases not matched to a gene: 18. CDR1 is SGHRS and CDR2 is YFSETQ in the germline V gene. CDR3 loop: CASSLGVGTGGEEWDTQYF. The CDR3 nucleotides read TGCGCCAGCAGCCTTGGAGTCGGGACAGGGGGCGAGGAGTGGGATACGCAGTATTTT.